This T cell receptor (beta chain) was captured by sequencing in a study of Ad26.COV2.S vaccination and SARS-CoV-2 variants. Study summary: Once or twice, 56 days apart, Ad26.COV2.S was delivered intramuscularly.

TCRdb's table, derived via immunoSEQ multiplex PCR, lists solely in-frame clones and lacks some. Of roughly 400,000 clones detected, about 92% appear once; the ten largest clones hold around 1.7%. This clone was seen a single time. The sample's treatment: over 15 received Ad26.COV2.S at low or high dose, single or two shots; about 5 received placebo; per-sample allocation not given. Sampling was done on day 63 after the first vaccine or placebo injection. This TCR came from a person between 18 and 65 years old who received the Ad26.COV2.S COVID-19 vaccine or a placebo. The material sequenced was peripheral blood, taken in a trial of Ad26.COV2.S vaccine versus placebo.

CDR3 loop: CASSPKPTSVVPYEQYF. The CDR3 nucleotides read TGTGCCAGCAGCCCCAAGCCGACTAGCGTGGTCCCTTACGAGCAGTACTTC. The chain has TRBV5-8 and TRBJ2-7, with 8 bases identical to TRBD2. V shed 4 bases, J shed 4 bases, and the junction held 16 bases outside the gene matches. CDR1 and CDR2 from the germline V gene are SGHTS and YDEGEE. There are 17 residues in the CDR3.